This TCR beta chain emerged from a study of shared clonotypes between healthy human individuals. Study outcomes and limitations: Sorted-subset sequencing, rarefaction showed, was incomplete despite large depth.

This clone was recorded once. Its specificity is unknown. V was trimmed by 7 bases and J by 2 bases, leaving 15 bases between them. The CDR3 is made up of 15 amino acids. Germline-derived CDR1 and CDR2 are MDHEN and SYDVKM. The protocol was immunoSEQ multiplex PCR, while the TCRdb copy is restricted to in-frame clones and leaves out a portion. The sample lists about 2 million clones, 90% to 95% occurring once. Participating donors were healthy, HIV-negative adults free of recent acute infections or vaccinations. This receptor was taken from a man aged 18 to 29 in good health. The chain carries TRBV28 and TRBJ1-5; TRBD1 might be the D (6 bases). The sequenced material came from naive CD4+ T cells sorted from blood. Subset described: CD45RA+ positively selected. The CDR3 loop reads CASTSAAGGNQPQHF. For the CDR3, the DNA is TGTGCCAGCACCTCCGCGGCAGGGGGCAATCAGCCCCAGCATTTT.